These 3 T cell receptor beta chains share one sample of origin, sequenced in a study of glioma-infiltrating T cells after dendritic cell vaccination. TCRdb's table, derived via immunoSEQ multiplex PCR, lists solely in-frame clones and lacks some. The sample includes approximately 22,000 clones, roughly 78% of them seen just once. The sample was blood, taken before dendritic cell vaccination. These TCRs come from a human donor with glioblastoma.

The chain has TRBV30 and TRBJ1-1, with D tentatively TRBD1 (6 bases). The length of the CDR3 is 13 residues. V was pared by 3 bases and J by 1 base, with 9 bases between. Per the germline V gene, CDR1 is GTSNPN and CDR2 is SVGIG (reference sequence). The CDR3 DNA is TGTGCCTGGAGGGAACAGGGGAACACTGAAGCTTTCTTT. Translating it yields CAWREQGNTEAFF.

This sequence joins TRBV7-2 and TRBJ1-2; TRBD1 matches 8 bases. V shed 1 base, J shed 8 bases, and the junction held 6 bases outside the gene matches. This CDR3 is built from 14 residues. The germline gives CDR1 SGHTA, CDR2 FQGNSA. CDR3 bases: TGTGCCAGCAGCTTAGGCGACAGGGGTTCGGGCTACACCTTC. Its translation is CASSLGDRGSGYTF.

This clone was seen once. This chain connects TRBV4-3 to TRBJ2-1, with 13 bases identical to TRBD2. CDR3 length: 20 amino acids. Germline CDR1 and CDR2: LGHNA and YSLEER. Trimming at V came to 1 base and at J to 9 bases, leaving 18 bases not matched to a gene. CDR3 DNA sequence: TGCGCCAGCAGCCAAGGAGCATGGACTAGCGGGAGCGTGGGCTCGGGTGAGCAGTTCTTC. It is translated as CASSQGAWTSGSVGSGEQFF.